This T cell receptor beta chain originates from a study of T cell responses to AZD1222 COVID-19 vaccine. V dropped 4 bases and J dropped 1; count of bases not matched to a gene: 1. Germline assignment: CDR1 MRHNA and CDR2 SNTAGT. The CDR3 sequence is 14 residues long. This clone was counted only a few times. TCRdb's copy holds only in-frame clones and misses some; the assay was immunoSEQ multiplex PCR. Altogether about 56,000 clones are present, 80% to 90% being singletons, with the ten largest covering roughly 16%. The TCR comes from an adult in good health. Sample: peripheral blood, taken on day 0 of AZD1222 vaccination. The V call is TRBV6-4, the J call TRBJ2-3, with 8 bases fitting TRBD2. The CDR3 nucleotides read TGTGCCAGCAGTGGAGCGGGGGGCACAGATACGCAGTATTTT. Translation gives CASSGAGGTDTQYF.